The subject of this entry is one T cell receptor (beta chain). Its specific antigen is unknown. Base qualities were left out, and no much larger clone turns up one base away. The CDR3, cysteine through phenylalanine, is 16 amino acids long. Of the read, only the CDR3 DNA is kept; its 48 bases are in frame from base 1. Trimming leaves V shorter by 0 bases and J shorter by 0 bases, with the junction holding 4 bases beyond the gene matches. As encoded in the germline V gene, CDR1 is MGHRA while CDR2 is YSYEKL. This entry belongs to a study of cytomegalovirus exposure and HLA in healthy donors (dated by TCRdb to about 2017). Looking at the study overall: An earlier analysis of some 620 of the donors reported around 280 Gb of sequence data and 117 million unique TCR beta sequences obtained from some 200 million T cells. Along with the approximately 600-subject first cohort, a separate validation cohort of around 110 different subjects was used. Rather than using new phenotypic data, the later analysis identified candidate immune exposures from TCR beta sequences and from how often those sequences occurred across donors. In a later genetic analysis, genome-wide SNP genotypes for about 55% of the roughly 700 donors were used, and that subset was treated as a discovery cohort. Across 300 to 400 genotyped donors of the cohort, an average of about 240,000 unique TCR beta nucleotide sequences per donor were sequenced, and approximately 17% of those sequences were non-productive. The number of donors typed differed by locus, with 629-630 for A, B, C, DRB1 and DQB1, around 560 for DQA1, 606 for DPA1, and roughly 450 for DPB1. Roughly five DR-DQ haplotypes were treated as single units for association and clustering because of strong linkage in the cohort. An earlier analysis of approximately 580 of the donors used high-throughput TCR beta sequencing to judge whether each TCR beta V gene segment behaved as functional or pseudogenic. To predict cytomegalovirus infection status, the study brought together high-throughput TCR immunosequencing, statistical association of individual TCRs with disease status, and machine learning. Every discovery cohort repertoire had been produced on one sequencing platform. An early release covering 550 to 700 HLA-typed donors comprised 250 to 350 gigabases of sequencing data and around 85 million unique TCR sequences. The study profiled the T cell repertoires of approximately 700 subjects by immunosequencing and related them to cytomegalovirus serostatus. The genetic ancestry cluster associated with self-reported Caucasian donors included 81% of the 300 to 450 genotyped donors. The aim of the study was to test whether cataloging public T cell receptors could identify signatures of past pathogen exposure. In a later analysis, previously published TCR beta repertoires from 550 to 750 donors were re-analyzed and high-resolution HLA genotyping was added so that TCR occurrence patterns could be studied. Donor age, sex, ethnicity and CMV serostatus were compiled together with the repertoire data. HLA typing covered class I and class II loci at four-digit resolution.

The method was the immunoSEQ multiplex PCR assay. A mixture of 60 forward primers for TCR Vbeta segments and 13 reverse primers for TCR Jbeta segments was used in the multiplex PCR. The CDR3 region of rearranged TCR beta genes was amplified from genomic DNA with a multiplex PCR assay. On the Illumina HiSeq System, the amplified TCR beta libraries were sequenced as 87-base-pair reads. As for how the authors treated the data: A later analysis counted about 80 million unique TCR beta chains across the 666 repertoires, and around 9.9 million of these chains were shared by at least two donors. Raw reads were error-corrected and collapsed into unique sequences with a nearest-neighbor algorithm that merged closely related sequences to remove PCR and sequencing errors. Alignment of CDR3 sequences to IMGT reference sequences was used to assign V, D and J gene segments. For a sequence to be retained, a match of at least six nucleotides was required to both a V gene segment and a J gene segment. Rearrangements were classified as productive when the CDR3 lacked stop codons and remained in frame with V and J, and all other rearrangements were classified as non-productive. CDR3 was defined by IMGT convention, running from the second conserved V-encoded cysteine to the conserved J-encoded phenylalanine. The earlier analysis of a few hundred of the donors excluded any sequence lacking an unambiguous match to a single V gene segment. In an earlier analysis of several hundred of the donors, V segments were called functional above 56.7% productive rearrangements and were called segregating when the between-donor standard deviation exceeded 5%. A statistical classification framework was developed to diagnose cytomegalovirus status using the catalog of TCR beta chain sequences. V and J gene assignment, in a later analysis, came from comparing TCR nucleotide sequences with IMGT/GENE-DB human TR gene sequences. The TCRdist pipeline was used in a later analysis to assign CDR3 sequences and most-parsimonious VDJ recombination scenarios. In a later analysis, every TCR beta chain was defined by the combination of its CDR3 amino acid sequence and its V-gene family, and reads without a unique V-gene family were dropped. A later analysis removed 550 to 650 highly shared, low-generation-probability nucleotide sequences to deal with suspected cross-contamination and a sequencing artifact. For each public chain, a later analysis derived a clonal expansion index from normalized ranks of inferred template counts within each repertoire. A later analysis computed generation probabilities with a VDJ recombination model fitted to out-of-frame rearrangements, and checked the results against IGoR. In a later analysis, TCR-TCR, TCR-HLA and TCR-CMV co-occurrence was scored with hypergeometric tests, and a repertoire-size bias correction was applied to TCR pairs. To estimate false discovery rates, a later analysis permuted the HLA or CMV assignments 20 times. In a later analysis, co-occurring TCRs were grouped with DBSCAN, and TCRdist sequence similarity was added when clustering was performed within HLA-allele-positive subsets. Repertoires with fewer than 30,000 or more than 120,000 public chains, plus five repertoires with anomalous nucleotide sharing, were excluded from co-occurrence clustering. Entries here come from immuneACCESS through TCRdb and include only in-frame sequences with V and J called. Some clones fail to appear in such tables; in the studies checked, an unresolved V gene covers under half of the shortfall, and the cause of the remainder is unknown. V and J calls plus clone size are reproduced from that table; the DNA served to infer D and trimming. The sample data list about 160,000 clones, and 75% to 90% of these were observed just once. The ten largest clones capture around 1.4% of the sample.

Broad study findings and their caveats: The classifier was reported to diagnose cytomegalovirus status with high specificity and sensitivity in both the original and validation cohorts. Most TCR sequences were seen in very few donors, while some public TCRs were found in many individuals. A later analysis associated 17,000 or so TCR beta sequences with specific HLA alleles at a false discovery rate of 0.05. CMV serostatus was the only immune exposure information available for the cohort. In a later analysis, TCR association rates were found to vary across HLA loci, with the most associated TCRs seen for DRB1 alleles and the fewest for HLA-C alleles. Correlated functional status among segregating V segments might reflect linkage disequilibrium, but an unknown experimental factor could not be ruled out. In a later genetic analysis, a missense DCLRE1C variant was associated with V-gene and J-gene trimming of TCR beta chains, and the association was replicated in an independent cohort. Because HLA typing was unavailable for some donors at each locus, only the typed subset was used in association tests. Because counts were too low, 15 or so rarely observed V segments, including chromosome 9 orphons, were excluded from the earlier analysis of 587 of the donors. According to a later genetic analysis, donors in an Asian-associated ancestry cluster had fewer N-insertions in productive TCRs than the roughly 700-donor mean. Only TCR beta chains were sequenced in this cohort, and the absence of alpha or paired-chain data limited detectable features. Most CMV-associated TCR beta chains appeared to be HLA-restricted in a later analysis, and the HLA associations seemed to be driven largely by CMV exposure. It was suggested by the authors that the approach could potentially be generalized to other disease states and immunological phenotypes. Presence/absence analyses assumed roughly uniform sequencing depth across donors, an assumption that may not hold. Three of the identified cytomegalovirus-associated TCR beta chains were confirmed in vitro to be specific for cytomegalovirus antigens. Broadly in line with IMGT annotations, most TCR beta V segments showed up in productive rearrangements about 87% or about 30% of the time in an earlier analysis of some 590 of the donors. Some IMGT-functional V segments, including TRBV6-2 and TRBV6-3, could not be told apart with the 87-base-pair reads, so those segments were excluded. A further reported finding was that TCR beta sequences accurately predicted the HLA-A and HLA-B alleles for most subjects in the first cohort. In a later analysis, HLA-associated TCR beta chains showed more clonal expansion and lower generation probabilities than non-associated chains that were equally common. A group of highly shared sequence variants was considered likely to be a technical artifact of the sequencing pipeline. When HLA alleles, especially DR and DQ, strongly co-occurred, attributing TCR associations to individual alleles was difficult. The study listed approximately 150 TCR beta chains as associated with cytomegalovirus. According to a later analysis, parvovirus B19, influenza, CMV and Epstein-Barr virus appeared linked to several top co-occurrence clusters.

The cohort was made up of 650 to 700 healthy bone marrow donors. All cohort members were sampled while nominally healthy, although unrecorded immune exposures were likely present. The donor was CMV seronegative and was included in the group of over 300 seronegative cohort members. A peripheral blood sample was provided by each donor, and peripheral blood mononuclear cells were used for TCR beta sequencing. The Qiagen DNeasy Blood Extraction Kit was used to extract genomic DNA from the blood cell samples. In this chain, TRBV4-1 is recombined with TRBJ1-2; 7 bases in the middle match TRBD1. This receptor was taken from a woman aged 18-29 years in good health and CMV-seronegative. The specimen was PBMCs. The sequenced DNA: TGCGCCAGCAGCCAAGAGGGGGACAGAGCTAACTATGGCTACACCTTC. This yields the protein CASSQEGDRANYGYTF.